These 13 T cell receptor beta chains were sequenced from one sample in a study of T cell responses to AZD1222 COVID-19 vaccine. Assay used: immunoSEQ multiplex PCR; TCRdb lists only in-frame clones, some missing. The sample has about 170,000 clones; roughly 92% are singletons. This specimen was peripheral blood, taken on day 0 of AZD1222 vaccination. These receptors all stem from an adult in good health.

This clone was seen only once. The chain employs TRBV2 and TRBJ2-2; the D gene is possibly TRBD1 (5 bases). The CDR3 totals 12 residues. The germline CDR1 and CDR2 sequences are SNHLY and FYNNEI. V was clipped by 6 bases and J by 3 bases, with 5 bases between them. The CDR3 coding sequence is TGTGCCAGCAGAGGGGACACCGGGGAGCTGTTTTTT. Protein: CASRGDTGELFF.

The chain recombines TRBV10-1 with TRBJ1-1; 8 bases map to TRBD1. Germline assignment: CDR1 WNHNN and CDR2 SYGVQD (reference sequence). V dropped 0 bases and J dropped 6; count of bases not matched to a gene: 3. The CDR3 spans 14 residues. The CDR3 loop is CASSESRTGPEAFF. As DNA, the CDR3 is TGCGCCAGCAGTGAGTCGCGGACAGGGCCTGAAGCTTTCTTT.

Note on this clone: Different DNA sequences within this sample yield the same CDR3. The chain links TRBV19 to TRBJ2-7; D is possibly TRBD2 (5 bases). The CDR3 sequence is 14 residues long. Germline lookup yields CDR1 LNHDA and CDR2 SQIVND (reference sequence). V was pared by 6 bases and J by 0 bases, with 12 bases between. In nucleotides, the CDR3 is TGTGCCAGTAGCCCGTCGGGGAGCTCCTACGAGCAGTACTTC. Its protein is CASSPSGSSYEQYF.

V usage is TRBV4-3 and J usage is TRBJ2-1, with D maybe TRBD2 (6 bases). Trimming left V 11 bases short and J 1 base short, with 18 bases between. CDR3 length: 15 residues. Germline V gene data show CDR1 as LGHNA and CDR2 as YSLEER. DNA of the CDR3: TGCGCCTTCCCACGACTAGACCCATCCTACAATGAGCAGTTCTTC. Translation gives CAFPRLDPSYNEQFF.

This chain links TRBV6-5 with TRBJ1-4; maybe TRBD1 (6 bases). The CDR3 loop spans 14 amino acids. Germline CDR1 MNHEY, CDR2 SVGAGI. V was pared by 8 bases and J by 2 bases, with 12 bases between. CDR3 DNA: TGTGCCAGCGCCGTGGGGGGCACTAATGAAAAACTGTTTTTT. It encodes CASAVGGTNEKLFF.

The V call is TRBV6-5, the J call TRBJ1-3, with D tentatively TRBD1 (6 bases). V shed 7 bases and J shed 0 bases, with 13 bases lying between them. Germline lookup yields CDR1 MNHEY and CDR2 SVGAGI. CDR3 length equals 15 residues. For the CDR3, the DNA is TGTGCCAGCACTCTGGGGGCACCCTCTGGAAACACCATATATTTT. It specifies CASTLGAPSGNTIYF.

The chain couples TRBV6-2 or TRBV6-3 to TRBJ2-7; TRBD2 might be the D (5 bases). CDR1 MNHEY and CDR2 SVGEGT come from the germline V gene. Trimming pared 6 bases from V and 3 bases from J, leaving 15 bases between. The CDR3 spans 14 residues. Here the CDR3 reads CASSRVLEGYEQYF. Written as DNA, the CDR3 is TGTGCCAGCAGCCGGGTCCTCGAGGGCTACGAGCAGTACTTC.

This chain links TRBV2 with TRBJ1-2, with D perhaps matching TRBD1 (5 bases). This CDR3 is 18 amino acids long. The V end lost 2 bases, the J end lost 8 bases, and 27 bases lay between the germline ends. Looked up from germline, CDR1 is SNHLY and CDR2 is FYNNEI. CDR3 sequence (DNA): TGTGCCAGCAGTGAACGGGCAACAGGCCGTTTATCAGAACAAGGCTACACCTTC. Translating gives CASSERATGRLSEQGYTF.

This chain links TRBV6-2 or TRBV6-3 with TRBJ2-7, with TRBD2 matching 12 bases. V lost 6 bases and J lost 0; bases outside the gene matches: 6. This CDR3 is 16 amino acids long. CDR1 and CDR2 (germline): MNHEY, SVGEGT. In DNA, the CDR3 is TGTGCCAGCAGCTTAAGACTAGCGGGGGCCTCCTACGAGCAGTACTTC. Residues: CASSLRLAGASYEQYF.

The chain links TRBV12-5 to TRBJ2-2, with 9 nucleotides matching TRBD1. The CDR3 has 17 amino acids. Unmatched junction bases numbered 15, after V lost 8 bases and J lost 5 bases. Germline assignment: CDR1 LGHNT and CDR2 FRNRAP. DNA for the CDR3: TGTGCTAGTCGCCTGGGTAGGGACAGGGAGGAAACCGGGGAGCTGTTTTTT. It codes for CASRLGRDREETGELFF.

The chain is built from TRBV6-1 and TRBJ1-4; D gene ambiguous. The CDR3 consists of 13 residues. Per germline, CDR1 MNHNS and CDR2 SASEGT. Trimming pared 2 bases from V and 5 bases from J, leaving 6 bases between. DNA of the CDR3: TGTGCCAGCAGTGAACAGCTAAATGAAAAACTGTTTTTT. Protein: CASSEQLNEKLFF.

The chain recombines TRBV5-6 with TRBJ2-7; the D gene is possibly TRBD1 (7 bases). The length of the CDR3 is 19 residues. V was clipped by 4 bases and J by 3 bases, with 29 bases between them. Germline V gives CDR1 SGHDT, CDR2 YYEEEE. CDR3 region: CASSHRRQQGRPTYYEQYF. CDR3 bases: TGTGCCAGCAGCCACAGACGGCAACAGGGGAGGCCGACCTACTACGAGCAGTACTTC.

This chain joins TRBV5-5 and TRBJ2-3; the D gene is possibly TRBD1 (6 bases). There are 16 residues in the CDR3. Trimming pared 2 bases from V and 0 bases from J, leaving 13 bases between. The V gene's germline CDR1 is SGHKS and CDR2 YYEKEE (reference sequence). CDR3 residues: CASSFPGTTSTDTQYF. The CDR3 DNA follows: TGTGCCAGCAGCTTTCCCGGGACAACTAGCACAGATACGCAGTATTTT.